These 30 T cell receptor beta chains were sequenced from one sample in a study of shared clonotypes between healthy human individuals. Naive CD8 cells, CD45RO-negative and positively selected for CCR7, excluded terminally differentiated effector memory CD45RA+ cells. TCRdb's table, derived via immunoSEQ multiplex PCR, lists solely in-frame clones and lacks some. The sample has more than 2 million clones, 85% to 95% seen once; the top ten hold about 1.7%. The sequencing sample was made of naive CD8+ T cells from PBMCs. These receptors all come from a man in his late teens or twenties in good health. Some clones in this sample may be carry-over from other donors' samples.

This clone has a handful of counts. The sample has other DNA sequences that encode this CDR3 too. The CDR3 sequence: CASSLADQPQHF. CDR3 DNA: TGTGCCAGCAGCTTAGCGGATCAGCCCCAGCATTTT. The rearrangement uses TRBV7-9 and TRBJ1-5; D gene ambiguous. From germline, CDR1 is SEHNR and CDR2 FQNEAQ (reference sequence). The CDR3 spans 12 residues. V was cut by 0 bases and J by 5 bases, with 2 bases left in between.

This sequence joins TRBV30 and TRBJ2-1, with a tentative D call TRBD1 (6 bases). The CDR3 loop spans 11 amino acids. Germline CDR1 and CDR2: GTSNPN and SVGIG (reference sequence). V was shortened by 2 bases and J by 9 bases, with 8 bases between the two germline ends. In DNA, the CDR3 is TGTGCCTGGAGTAGGGGGACTGAGCAGTTCTTC. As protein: CAWSRGTEQFF.

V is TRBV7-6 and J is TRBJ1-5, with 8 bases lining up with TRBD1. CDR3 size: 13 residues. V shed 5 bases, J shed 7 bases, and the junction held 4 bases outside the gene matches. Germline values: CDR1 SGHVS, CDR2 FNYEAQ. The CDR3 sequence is CASSEGQEQPQHF. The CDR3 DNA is TGTGCCAGCAGCGAGGGACAGGAACAGCCCCAGCATTTT.

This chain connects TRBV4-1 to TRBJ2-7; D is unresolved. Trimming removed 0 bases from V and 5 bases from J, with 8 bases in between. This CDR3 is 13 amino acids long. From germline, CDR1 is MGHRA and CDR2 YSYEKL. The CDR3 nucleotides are TGCGCCAGCAGCCAAGATGGTAGCCACGAGCAGTACTTC. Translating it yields CASSQDGSHEQYF.

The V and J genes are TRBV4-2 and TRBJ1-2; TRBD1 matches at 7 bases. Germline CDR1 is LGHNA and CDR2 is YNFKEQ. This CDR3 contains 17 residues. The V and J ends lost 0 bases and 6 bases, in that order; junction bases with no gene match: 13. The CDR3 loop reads CASSQDGDGQGENGYTF. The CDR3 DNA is TGTGCCAGCAGCCAAGATGGAGACGGGCAGGGGGAGAATGGCTACACCTTC.

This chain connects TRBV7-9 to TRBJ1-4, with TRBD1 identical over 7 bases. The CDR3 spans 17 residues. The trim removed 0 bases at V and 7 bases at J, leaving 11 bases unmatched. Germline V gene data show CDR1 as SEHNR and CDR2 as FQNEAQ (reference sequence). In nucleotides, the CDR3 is TGTGCCAGCAGCTTAGCAAGGGGGCGAACTGAGGGTGAAAAACTGTTTTTT. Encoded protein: CASSLARGRTEGEKLFF.

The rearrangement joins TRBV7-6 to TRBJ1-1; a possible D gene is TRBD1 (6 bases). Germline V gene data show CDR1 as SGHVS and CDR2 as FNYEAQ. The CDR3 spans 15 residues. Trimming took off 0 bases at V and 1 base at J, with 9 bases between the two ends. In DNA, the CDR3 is TGTGCCAGCAGCTTAGCGACAGGACCGAACACTGAAGCTTTCTTT. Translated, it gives CASSLATGPNTEAFF.

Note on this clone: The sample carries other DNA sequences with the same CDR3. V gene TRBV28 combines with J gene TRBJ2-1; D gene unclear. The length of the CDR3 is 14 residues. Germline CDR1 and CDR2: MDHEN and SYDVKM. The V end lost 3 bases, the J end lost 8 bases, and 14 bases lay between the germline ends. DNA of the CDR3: TGTGCCAGCAGTTTTTCCCGCCGAGCCGATGAGCAGTTCTTC. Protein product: CASSFSRRADEQFF.

The CDR3 DNA sequence: TGTGCCACCAGCTCTTGGACAGGGGTCTCTGGAAACACCATATATTTT. It specifies CATSSWTGVSGNTIYF. The chain has TRBV15 and TRBJ1-3; 9 bases agree with TRBD1. Germline V gives CDR1 LNHNV, CDR2 YYDKDF (reference sequence). This CDR3 has 16 residues. The J segment lost 0 bases and the V segment lost 5 bases, leaving 5 bases of the junction unmatched. The whole variable domain, filled in from reference TRBV15 and TRBJ1-3, reads DAMVIQNPRYQVTQFGKPVTLSCSQTLNHNVMYWYQQKSSQAPKLLFHYYDKDFNNEADTPDNFQSRRPNTSFCFLDIRSPGLGDTAMYLCATSSWTGVSGNTIYFGEGSWLTVV.

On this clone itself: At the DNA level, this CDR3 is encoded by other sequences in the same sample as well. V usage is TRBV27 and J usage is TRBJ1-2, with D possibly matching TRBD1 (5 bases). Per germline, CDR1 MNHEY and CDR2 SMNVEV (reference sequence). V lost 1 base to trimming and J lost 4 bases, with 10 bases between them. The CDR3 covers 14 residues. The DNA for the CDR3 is TGTGCCAGCAGTTTATTGGGGGGAGGCTATGGCTACACCTTC. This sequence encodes CASSLLGGGYGYTF.

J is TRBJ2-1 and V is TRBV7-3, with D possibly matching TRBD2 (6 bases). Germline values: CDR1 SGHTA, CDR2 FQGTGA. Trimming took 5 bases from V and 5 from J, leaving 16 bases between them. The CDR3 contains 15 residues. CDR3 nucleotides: TGTGCCAGCAGCCCCTGGGCGGGATCAAACAATGAGCAGTTCTTC. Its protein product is CASSPWAGSNNEQFF.

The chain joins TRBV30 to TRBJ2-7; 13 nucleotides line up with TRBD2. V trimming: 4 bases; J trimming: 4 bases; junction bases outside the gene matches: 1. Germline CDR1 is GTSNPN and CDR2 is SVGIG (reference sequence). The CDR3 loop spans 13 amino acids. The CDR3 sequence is CAWKGLAGYEQYF. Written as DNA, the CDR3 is TGTGCCTGGAAGGGACTAGCGGGATACGAGCAGTACTTC.

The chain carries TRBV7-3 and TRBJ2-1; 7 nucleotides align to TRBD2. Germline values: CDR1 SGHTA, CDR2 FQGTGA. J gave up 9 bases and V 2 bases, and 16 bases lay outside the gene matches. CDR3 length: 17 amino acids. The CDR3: CASSLWSPRGSIREQFF. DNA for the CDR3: TGTGCCAGCAGCTTATGGAGTCCCCGCGGGAGCATTCGTGAGCAGTTCTTC.

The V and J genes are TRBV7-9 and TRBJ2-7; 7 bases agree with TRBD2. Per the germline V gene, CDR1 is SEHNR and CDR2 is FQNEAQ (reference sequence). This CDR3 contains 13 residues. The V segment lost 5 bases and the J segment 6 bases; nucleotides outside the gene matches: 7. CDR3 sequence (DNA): TGTGCCAGCAGCGGGAGGGCGGGGATCGAGCAGTACTTC. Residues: CASSGRAGIEQYF.

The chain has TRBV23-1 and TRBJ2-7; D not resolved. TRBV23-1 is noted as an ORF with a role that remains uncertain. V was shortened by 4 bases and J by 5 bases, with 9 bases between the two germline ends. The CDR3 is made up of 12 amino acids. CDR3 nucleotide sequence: TGCGCCAGCAGTCCCACCTCGCACGAGCAGTACTTC. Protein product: CASSPTSHEQYF.

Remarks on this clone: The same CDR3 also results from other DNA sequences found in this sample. CDR3 sequence (DNA): TGTGCCAGTAGTATTGGGACTAGCGGGAACTACGAGCAGTACTTC. Its translation: CASSIGTSGNYEQYF. V and J are TRBV19 and TRBJ2-7; TRBD2 matches at 13 bases. CDR3 length: 15 residues. Germline V gene sequence: CDR1 LNHDA, CDR2 SQIVND (reference sequence). The ends lost 3 bases at V and 3 bases at J; junction bases unmatched: 2.

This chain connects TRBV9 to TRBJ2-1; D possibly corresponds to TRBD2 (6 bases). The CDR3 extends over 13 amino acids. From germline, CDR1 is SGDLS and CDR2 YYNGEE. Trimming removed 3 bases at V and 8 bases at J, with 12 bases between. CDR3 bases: TGTGCCAGCAGCGCGGGGACTGGCTATGAGCAGTTCTTC. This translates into CASSAGTGYEQFF.

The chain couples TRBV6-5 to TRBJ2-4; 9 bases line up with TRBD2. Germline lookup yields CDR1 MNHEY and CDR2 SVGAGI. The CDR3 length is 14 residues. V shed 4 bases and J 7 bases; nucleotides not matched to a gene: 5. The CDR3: CASSSSGRTNIQYF. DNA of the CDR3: TGTGCCAGCAGTTCCAGCGGGAGGACTAACATTCAGTACTTC.

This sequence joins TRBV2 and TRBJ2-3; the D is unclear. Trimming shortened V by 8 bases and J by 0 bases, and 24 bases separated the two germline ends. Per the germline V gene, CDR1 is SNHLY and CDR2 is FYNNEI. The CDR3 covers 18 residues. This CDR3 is CASSYRVSEPGSTDTQYF. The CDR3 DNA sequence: TGTGCCAGCTCCTATCGCGTGTCTGAACCGGGTAGCACAGATACGCAGTATTTT.

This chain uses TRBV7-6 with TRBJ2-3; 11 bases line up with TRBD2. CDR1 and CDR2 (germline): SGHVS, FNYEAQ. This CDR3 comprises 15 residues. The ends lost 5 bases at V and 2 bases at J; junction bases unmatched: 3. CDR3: CASSVTSGNTDTQYF. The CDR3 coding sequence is TGTGCCAGCAGCGTGACTAGCGGGAACACAGATACGCAGTATTTT.

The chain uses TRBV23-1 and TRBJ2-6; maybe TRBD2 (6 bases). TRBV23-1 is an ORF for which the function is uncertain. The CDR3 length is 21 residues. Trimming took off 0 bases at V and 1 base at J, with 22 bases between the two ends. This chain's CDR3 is CASSQSAGSAPIISGANVLTF. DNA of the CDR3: TGCGCCAGCAGTCAATCCGCGGGATCGGCCCCTATAATTTCTGGGGCCAACGTCCTGACTTTC.

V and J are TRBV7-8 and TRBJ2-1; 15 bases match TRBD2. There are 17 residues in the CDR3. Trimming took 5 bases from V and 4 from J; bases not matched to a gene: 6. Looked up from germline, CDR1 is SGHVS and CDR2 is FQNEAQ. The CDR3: CASSPGLAGGTYNEQFF. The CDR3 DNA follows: TGTGCCAGCAGCCCAGGACTAGCGGGAGGGACTTACAATGAGCAGTTCTTC.

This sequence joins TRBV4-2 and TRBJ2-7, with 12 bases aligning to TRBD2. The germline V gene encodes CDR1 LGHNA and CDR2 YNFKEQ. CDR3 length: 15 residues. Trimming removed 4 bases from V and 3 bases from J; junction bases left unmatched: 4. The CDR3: CASSPRTSGIYEQYF. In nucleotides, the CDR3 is TGTGCCAGCAGCCCAAGGACTAGCGGGATCTACGAGCAGTACTTC.

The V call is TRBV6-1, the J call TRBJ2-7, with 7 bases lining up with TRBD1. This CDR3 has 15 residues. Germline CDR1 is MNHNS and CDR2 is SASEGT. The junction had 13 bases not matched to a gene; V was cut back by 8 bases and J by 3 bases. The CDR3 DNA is TGTGCCAGCGGAACCGGATATGGACAGGACTACGAGCAGTACTTC. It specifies CASGTGYGQDYEQYF.

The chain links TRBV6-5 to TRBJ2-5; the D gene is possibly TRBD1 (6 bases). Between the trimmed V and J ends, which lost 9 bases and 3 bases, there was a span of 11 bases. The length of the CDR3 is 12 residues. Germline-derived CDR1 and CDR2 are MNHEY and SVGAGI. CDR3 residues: CASWTVEETQYF. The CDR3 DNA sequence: TGTGCCAGTTGGACAGTTGAAGAGACCCAGTACTTC.

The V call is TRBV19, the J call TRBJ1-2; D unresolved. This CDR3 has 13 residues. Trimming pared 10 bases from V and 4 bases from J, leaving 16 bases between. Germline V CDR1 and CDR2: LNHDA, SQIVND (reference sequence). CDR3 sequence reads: CATELVGSYGYTF. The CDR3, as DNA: TGTGCCACAGAACTCGTCGGTTCCTATGGCTACACCTTC.

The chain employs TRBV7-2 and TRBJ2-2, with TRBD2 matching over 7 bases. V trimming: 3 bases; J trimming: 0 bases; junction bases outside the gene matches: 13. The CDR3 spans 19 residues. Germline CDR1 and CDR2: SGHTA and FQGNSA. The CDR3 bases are TGTGCCAGCAGCTTCTCTATTTTACGGGAGGTCTCGAACACCGGGGAGCTGTTTTTT. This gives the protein CASSFSILREVSNTGELFF.

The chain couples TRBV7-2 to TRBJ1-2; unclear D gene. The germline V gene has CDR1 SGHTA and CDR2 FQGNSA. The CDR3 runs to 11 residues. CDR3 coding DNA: TGTGCTTGGAAGACTAACTATGGCTACACCTTC. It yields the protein CAWKTNYGYTF.

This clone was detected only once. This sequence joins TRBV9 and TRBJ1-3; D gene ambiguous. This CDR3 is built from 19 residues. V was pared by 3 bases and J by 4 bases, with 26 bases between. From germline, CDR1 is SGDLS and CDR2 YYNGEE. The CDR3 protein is CASSEDRFAGETSGNTIYF. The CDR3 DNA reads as TGTGCCAGCAGCGAAGATCGATTTGCCGGGGAAACATCCGGAAACACCATATATTTT.

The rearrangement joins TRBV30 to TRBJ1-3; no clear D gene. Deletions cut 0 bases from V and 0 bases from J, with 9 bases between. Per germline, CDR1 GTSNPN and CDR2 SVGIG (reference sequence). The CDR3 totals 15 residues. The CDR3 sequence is CAWSVPPSSGNTIYF. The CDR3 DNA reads TGTGCCTGGAGTGTACCTCCCAGCTCTGGAAACACCATATATTTT. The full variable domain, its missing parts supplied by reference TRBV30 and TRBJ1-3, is SQTIHQWPATLVQPVGSPLSLECTVEGTSNPNLYWYRQAAGRGLQLLFYSVGIGQISSEVPQNLSASRPQDRQFILSSKKLLLSDSGFYLCAWSVPPSSGNTIYFGEGSWLTVV.